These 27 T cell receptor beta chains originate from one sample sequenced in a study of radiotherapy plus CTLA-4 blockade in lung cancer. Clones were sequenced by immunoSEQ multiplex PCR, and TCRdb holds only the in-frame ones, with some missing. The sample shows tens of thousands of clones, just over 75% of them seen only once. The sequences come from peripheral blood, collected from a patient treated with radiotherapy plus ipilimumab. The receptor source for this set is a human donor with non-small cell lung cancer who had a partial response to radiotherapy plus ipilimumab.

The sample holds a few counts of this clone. The CDR3 DNA reads as TGTGCCAGCACCCTAGGGGGCCTCTCTGGAAACACCATATATTTT. Protein product: CASTLGGLSGNTIYF. The V gene is TRBV4-2, the J gene TRBJ1-3; 7 bases match TRBD1. This CDR3 contains 15 residues. Germline CDR1 LGHNA, CDR2 YNFKEQ. J lost 0 bases, V lost 7 bases, and 6 bases had no gene match.

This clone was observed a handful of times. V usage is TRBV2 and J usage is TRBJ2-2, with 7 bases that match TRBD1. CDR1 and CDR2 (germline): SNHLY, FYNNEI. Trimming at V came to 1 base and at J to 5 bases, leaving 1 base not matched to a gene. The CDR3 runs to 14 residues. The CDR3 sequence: CASSEEGATGELFF. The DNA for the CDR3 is TGTGCCAGCAGTGAAGAGGGGGCGACCGGGGAGCTGTTTTTT.

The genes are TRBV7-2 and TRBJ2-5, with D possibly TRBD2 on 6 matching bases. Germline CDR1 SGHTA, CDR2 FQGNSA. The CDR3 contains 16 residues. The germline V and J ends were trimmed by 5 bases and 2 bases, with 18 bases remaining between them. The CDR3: CASSPSTGVGQETQYF. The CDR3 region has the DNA TGTGCCAGCAGCCCTTCGACGGGGGTGGGGCAAGAGACCCAGTACTTC.

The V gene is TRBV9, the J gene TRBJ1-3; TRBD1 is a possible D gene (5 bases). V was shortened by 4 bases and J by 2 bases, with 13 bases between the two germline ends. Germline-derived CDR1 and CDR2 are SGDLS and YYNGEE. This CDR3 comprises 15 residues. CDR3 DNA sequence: TGTGCCAGCAGCCTTGTGGACAAACCTGGAAACACCATATATTTT. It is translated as CASSLVDKPGNTIYF.

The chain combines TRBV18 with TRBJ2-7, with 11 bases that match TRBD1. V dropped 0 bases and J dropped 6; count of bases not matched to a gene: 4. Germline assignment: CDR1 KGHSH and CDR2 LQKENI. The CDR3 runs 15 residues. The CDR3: CASSPPGDRGGEQYF. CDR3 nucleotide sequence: TGTGCCAGCTCACCACCTGGGGACAGGGGGGGCGAGCAGTACTTC.

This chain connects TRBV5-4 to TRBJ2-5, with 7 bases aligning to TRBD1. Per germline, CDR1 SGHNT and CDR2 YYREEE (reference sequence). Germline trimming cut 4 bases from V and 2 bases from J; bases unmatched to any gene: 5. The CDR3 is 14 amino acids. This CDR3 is CASSVPGQQETQYF. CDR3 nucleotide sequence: TGTGCCAGCAGCGTACCGGGACAGCAAGAGACCCAGTACTTC. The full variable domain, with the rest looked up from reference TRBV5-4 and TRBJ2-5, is ETGVTQSPTHLIKTRGQQVTLRCSSQSGHNTVSWYQQALGQGPQFIFQYYREEENGRGNFPPRFSGLQFPNYSSELNVNALELDDSALYLCASSVPGQQETQYFGPGTRLLVL.

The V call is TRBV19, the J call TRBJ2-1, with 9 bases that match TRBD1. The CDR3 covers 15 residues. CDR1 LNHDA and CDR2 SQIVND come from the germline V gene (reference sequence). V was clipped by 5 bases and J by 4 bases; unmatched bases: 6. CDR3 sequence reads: CASSLGTGSYNEQFF. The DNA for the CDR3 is TGTGCCAGTAGTTTAGGGACAGGGAGTTACAATGAGCAGTTCTTC.

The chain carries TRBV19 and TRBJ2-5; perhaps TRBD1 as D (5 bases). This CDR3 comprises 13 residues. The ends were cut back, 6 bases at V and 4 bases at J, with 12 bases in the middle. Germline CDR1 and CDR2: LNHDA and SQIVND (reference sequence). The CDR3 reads CASSLQGRETQYF. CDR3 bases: TGTGCCAGTAGCCTCCAGGGCCGAGAGACCCAGTACTTC.

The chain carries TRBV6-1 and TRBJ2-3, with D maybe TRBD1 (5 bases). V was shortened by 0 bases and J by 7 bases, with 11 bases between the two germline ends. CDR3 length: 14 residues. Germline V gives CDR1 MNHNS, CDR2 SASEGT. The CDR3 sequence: CASSEALQGNTQYF. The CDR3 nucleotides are TGTGCCAGCAGTGAAGCGCTTCAGGGAAATACGCAGTATTTT.

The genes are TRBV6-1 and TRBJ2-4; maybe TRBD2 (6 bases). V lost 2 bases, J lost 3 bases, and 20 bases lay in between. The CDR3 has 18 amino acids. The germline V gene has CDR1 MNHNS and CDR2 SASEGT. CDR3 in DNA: TGTGCCAGCAGTGAAAGGGCCGGAGGGGTGGGGGGCAAAAACATTCAGTACTTC. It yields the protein CASSERAGGVGGKNIQYF.

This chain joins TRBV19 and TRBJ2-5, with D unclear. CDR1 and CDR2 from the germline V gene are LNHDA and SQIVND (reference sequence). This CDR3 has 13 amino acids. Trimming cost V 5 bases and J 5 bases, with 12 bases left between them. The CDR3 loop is CASSAPRRETQYF. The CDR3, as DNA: TGTGCCAGTAGTGCGCCGCGGCGCGAGACCCAGTACTTC.

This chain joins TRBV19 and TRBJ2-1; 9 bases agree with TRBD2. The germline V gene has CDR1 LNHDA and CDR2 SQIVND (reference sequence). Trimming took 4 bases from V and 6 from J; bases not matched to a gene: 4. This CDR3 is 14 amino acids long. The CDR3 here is CASSTGLALNEQFF. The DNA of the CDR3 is TGTGCCAGTAGTACGGGACTAGCCCTCAATGAGCAGTTCTTC.

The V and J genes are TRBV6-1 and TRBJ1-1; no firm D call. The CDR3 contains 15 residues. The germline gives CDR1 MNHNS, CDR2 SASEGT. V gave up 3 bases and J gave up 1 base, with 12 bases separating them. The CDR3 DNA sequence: TGTGCCAGCAGTGAGGCAGGTCTTACGAACACTGAAGCTTTCTTT. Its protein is CASSEAGLTNTEAFF.

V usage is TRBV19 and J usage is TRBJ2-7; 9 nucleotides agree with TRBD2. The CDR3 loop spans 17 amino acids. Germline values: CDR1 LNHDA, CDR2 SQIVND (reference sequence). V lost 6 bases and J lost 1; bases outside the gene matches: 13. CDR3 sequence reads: CASSPPVGTSRSYEQYF. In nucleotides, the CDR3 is TGTGCCAGTAGCCCCCCAGTGGGGACTAGCAGGTCCTACGAGCAGTACTTC.

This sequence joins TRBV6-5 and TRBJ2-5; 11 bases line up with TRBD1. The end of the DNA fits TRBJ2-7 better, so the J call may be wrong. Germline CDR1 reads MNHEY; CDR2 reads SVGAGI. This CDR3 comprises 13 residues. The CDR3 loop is CASSDGTGGEQYF. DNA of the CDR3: TGTGCCAGCAGTGACGGGACAGGGGGCGAGCAGTACTTC.

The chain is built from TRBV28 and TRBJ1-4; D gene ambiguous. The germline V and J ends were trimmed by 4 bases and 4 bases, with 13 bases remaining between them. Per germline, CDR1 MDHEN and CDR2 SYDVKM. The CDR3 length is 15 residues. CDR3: CASSSLGVGNEKLFF. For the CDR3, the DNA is TGTGCCAGCAGTTCCCTGGGCGTGGGTAATGAAAAACTGTTTTTT.

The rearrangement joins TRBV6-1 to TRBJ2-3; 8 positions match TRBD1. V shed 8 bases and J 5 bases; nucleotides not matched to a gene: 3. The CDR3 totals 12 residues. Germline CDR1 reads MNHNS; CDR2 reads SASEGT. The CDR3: CASRTGGDTQYF. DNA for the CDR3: TGTGCCAGCCGAACAGGGGGAGATACGCAGTATTTT.

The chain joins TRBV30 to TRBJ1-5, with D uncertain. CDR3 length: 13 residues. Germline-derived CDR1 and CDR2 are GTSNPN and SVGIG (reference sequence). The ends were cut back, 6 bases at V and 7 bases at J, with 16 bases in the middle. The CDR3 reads CACLGSTGQPQHF. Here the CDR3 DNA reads TGTGCCTGCCTTGGGTCGACGGGGCAGCCCCAGCATTTT.

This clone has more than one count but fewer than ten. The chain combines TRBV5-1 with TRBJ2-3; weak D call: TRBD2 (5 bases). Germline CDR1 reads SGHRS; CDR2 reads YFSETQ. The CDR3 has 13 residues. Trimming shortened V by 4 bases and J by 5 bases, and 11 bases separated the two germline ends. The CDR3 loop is CASSLGLGDTQYF. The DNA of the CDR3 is TGCGCCAGCAGCCTCGGACTTGGAGATACGCAGTATTTT.

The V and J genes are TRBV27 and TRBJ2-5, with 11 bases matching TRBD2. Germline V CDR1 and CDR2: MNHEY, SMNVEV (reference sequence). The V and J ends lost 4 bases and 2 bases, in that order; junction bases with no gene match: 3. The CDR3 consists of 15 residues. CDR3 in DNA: TGTGCCAGCAGTTCTTTAGCGGGGGGGCAAGAGACCCAGTACTTC. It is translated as CASSSLAGGQETQYF.

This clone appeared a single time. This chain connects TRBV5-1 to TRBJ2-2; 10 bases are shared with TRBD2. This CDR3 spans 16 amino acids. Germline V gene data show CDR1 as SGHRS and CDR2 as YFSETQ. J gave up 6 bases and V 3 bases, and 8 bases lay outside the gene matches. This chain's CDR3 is CASSSSGGAVAGELFF. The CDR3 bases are TGCGCCAGCAGCTCCAGCGGGGGGGCCGTTGCCGGGGAGCTGTTTTTT.

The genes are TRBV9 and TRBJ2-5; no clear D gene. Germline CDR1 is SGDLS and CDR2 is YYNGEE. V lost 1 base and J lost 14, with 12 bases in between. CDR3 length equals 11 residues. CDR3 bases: TGTGCCAGCAGCGTAATAACCATGGCATACTTC. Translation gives CASSVITMAYF.

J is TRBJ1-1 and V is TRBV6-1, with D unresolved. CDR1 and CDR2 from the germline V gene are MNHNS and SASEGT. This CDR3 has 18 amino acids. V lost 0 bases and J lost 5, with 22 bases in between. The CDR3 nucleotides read TGTGCCAGCAGTGAAGCGTGGCCCGGACTCCTCTCGTTTACTGAAGCTTTCTTT. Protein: CASSEAWPGLLSFTEAFF.

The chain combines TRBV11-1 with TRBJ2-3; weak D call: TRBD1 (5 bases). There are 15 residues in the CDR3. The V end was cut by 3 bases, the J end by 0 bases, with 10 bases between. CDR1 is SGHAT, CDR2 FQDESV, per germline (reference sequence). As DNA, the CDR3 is TGTGCCAGCAGCTTGGACACCATAAGCACAGATACGCAGTATTTT. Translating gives CASSLDTISTDTQYF.

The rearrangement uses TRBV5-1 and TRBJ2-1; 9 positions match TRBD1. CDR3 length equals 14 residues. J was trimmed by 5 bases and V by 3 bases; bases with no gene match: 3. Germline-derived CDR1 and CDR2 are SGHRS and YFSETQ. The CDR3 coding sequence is TGCGCCAGCAGCTGGCGGACAGGGGACAATGAGCAGTTCTTC. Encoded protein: CASSWRTGDNEQFF.

The CDR3 bases are TGTGCCAGCAGTTACTCGGAGGGGTTTGGTAACTATGGCTACACCTTC. Its translation is CASSYSEGFGNYGYTF. The chain employs TRBV6-6 and TRBJ1-2; D is perhaps TRBD1 (5 bases). V lost 0 bases, J lost 1 base, and 12 bases lay in between. Per the germline V gene, CDR1 is MNHNY and CDR2 is SVGAGI (reference sequence). This CDR3 region has 16 residues.

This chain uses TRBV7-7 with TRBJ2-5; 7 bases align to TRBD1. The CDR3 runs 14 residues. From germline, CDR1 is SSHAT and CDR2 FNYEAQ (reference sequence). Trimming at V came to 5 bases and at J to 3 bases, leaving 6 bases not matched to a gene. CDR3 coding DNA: TGTGCCAGCAGCCCAACAGGGGTCGAAGAGACCCAGTACTTC. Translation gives CASSPTGVEETQYF.